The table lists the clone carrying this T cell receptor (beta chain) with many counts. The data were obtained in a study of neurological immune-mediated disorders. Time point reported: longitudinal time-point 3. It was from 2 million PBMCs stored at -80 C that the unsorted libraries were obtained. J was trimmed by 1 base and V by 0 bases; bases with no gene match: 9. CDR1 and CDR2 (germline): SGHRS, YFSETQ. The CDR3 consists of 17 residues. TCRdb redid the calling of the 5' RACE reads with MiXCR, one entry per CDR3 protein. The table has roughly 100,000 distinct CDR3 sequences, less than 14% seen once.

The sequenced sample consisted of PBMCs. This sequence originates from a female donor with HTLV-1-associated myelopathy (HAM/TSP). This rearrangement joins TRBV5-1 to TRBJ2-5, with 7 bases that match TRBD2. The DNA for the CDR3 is TGCGCCAGCAGCTTGGGGGCGTTAACGGGGGGCCAAGAGACCCAGTACTTC. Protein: CASSLGALTGGQETQYF.